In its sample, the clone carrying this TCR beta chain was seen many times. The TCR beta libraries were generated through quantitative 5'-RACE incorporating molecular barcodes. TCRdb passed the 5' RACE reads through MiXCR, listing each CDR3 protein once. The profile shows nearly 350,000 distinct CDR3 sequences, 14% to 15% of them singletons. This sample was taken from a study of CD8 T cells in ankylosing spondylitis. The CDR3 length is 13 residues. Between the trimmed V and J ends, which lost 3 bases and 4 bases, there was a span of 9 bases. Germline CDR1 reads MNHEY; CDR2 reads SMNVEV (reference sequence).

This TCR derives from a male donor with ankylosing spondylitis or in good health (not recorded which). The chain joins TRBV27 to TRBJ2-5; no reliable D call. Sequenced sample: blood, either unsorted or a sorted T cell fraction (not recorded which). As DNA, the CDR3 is TGTGCCAGCAGTTTCCTCGGTGGAGAGACCCAGTACTTC. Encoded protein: CASSFLGGETQYF.